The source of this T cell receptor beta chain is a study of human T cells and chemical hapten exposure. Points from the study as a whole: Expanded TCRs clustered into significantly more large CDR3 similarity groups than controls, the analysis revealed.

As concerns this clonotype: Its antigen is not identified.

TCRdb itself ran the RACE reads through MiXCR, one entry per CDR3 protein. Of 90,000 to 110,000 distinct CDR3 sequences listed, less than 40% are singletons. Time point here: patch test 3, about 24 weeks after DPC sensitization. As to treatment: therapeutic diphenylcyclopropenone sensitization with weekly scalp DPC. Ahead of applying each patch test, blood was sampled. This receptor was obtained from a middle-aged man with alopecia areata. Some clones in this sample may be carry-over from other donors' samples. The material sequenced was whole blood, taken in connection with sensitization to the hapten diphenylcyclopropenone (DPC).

The CDR3 here is CATSDPGQGIDNEQFF. CDR3 DNA: TGTGCCACCAGTGATCCGGGACAGGGTATCGACAATGAGCAGTTCTTC. This chain links TRBV15 with TRBJ2-1; TRBD1 aligns across 9 bases. The CDR3 has 16 amino acids. V shed 6 bases, J shed 5 bases, and the junction held 11 bases outside the gene matches. Germline V gives CDR1 LNHNV, CDR2 YYDKDF (reference sequence).